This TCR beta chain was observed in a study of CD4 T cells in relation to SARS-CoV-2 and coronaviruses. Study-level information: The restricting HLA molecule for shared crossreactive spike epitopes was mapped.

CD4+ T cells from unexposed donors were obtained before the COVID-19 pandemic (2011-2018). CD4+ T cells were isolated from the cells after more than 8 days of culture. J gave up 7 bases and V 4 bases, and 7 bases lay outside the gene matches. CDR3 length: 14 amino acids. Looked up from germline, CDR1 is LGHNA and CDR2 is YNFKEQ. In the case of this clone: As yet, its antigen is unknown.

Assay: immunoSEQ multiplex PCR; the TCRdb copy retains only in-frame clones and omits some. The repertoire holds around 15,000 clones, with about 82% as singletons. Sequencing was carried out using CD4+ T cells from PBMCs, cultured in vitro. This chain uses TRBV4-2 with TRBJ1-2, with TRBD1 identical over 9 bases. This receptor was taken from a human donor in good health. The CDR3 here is CASSPRTGEGGYTF. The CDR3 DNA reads TGTGCCAGCAGCCCCCGGACAGGGGAGGGTGGCTACACCTTC.